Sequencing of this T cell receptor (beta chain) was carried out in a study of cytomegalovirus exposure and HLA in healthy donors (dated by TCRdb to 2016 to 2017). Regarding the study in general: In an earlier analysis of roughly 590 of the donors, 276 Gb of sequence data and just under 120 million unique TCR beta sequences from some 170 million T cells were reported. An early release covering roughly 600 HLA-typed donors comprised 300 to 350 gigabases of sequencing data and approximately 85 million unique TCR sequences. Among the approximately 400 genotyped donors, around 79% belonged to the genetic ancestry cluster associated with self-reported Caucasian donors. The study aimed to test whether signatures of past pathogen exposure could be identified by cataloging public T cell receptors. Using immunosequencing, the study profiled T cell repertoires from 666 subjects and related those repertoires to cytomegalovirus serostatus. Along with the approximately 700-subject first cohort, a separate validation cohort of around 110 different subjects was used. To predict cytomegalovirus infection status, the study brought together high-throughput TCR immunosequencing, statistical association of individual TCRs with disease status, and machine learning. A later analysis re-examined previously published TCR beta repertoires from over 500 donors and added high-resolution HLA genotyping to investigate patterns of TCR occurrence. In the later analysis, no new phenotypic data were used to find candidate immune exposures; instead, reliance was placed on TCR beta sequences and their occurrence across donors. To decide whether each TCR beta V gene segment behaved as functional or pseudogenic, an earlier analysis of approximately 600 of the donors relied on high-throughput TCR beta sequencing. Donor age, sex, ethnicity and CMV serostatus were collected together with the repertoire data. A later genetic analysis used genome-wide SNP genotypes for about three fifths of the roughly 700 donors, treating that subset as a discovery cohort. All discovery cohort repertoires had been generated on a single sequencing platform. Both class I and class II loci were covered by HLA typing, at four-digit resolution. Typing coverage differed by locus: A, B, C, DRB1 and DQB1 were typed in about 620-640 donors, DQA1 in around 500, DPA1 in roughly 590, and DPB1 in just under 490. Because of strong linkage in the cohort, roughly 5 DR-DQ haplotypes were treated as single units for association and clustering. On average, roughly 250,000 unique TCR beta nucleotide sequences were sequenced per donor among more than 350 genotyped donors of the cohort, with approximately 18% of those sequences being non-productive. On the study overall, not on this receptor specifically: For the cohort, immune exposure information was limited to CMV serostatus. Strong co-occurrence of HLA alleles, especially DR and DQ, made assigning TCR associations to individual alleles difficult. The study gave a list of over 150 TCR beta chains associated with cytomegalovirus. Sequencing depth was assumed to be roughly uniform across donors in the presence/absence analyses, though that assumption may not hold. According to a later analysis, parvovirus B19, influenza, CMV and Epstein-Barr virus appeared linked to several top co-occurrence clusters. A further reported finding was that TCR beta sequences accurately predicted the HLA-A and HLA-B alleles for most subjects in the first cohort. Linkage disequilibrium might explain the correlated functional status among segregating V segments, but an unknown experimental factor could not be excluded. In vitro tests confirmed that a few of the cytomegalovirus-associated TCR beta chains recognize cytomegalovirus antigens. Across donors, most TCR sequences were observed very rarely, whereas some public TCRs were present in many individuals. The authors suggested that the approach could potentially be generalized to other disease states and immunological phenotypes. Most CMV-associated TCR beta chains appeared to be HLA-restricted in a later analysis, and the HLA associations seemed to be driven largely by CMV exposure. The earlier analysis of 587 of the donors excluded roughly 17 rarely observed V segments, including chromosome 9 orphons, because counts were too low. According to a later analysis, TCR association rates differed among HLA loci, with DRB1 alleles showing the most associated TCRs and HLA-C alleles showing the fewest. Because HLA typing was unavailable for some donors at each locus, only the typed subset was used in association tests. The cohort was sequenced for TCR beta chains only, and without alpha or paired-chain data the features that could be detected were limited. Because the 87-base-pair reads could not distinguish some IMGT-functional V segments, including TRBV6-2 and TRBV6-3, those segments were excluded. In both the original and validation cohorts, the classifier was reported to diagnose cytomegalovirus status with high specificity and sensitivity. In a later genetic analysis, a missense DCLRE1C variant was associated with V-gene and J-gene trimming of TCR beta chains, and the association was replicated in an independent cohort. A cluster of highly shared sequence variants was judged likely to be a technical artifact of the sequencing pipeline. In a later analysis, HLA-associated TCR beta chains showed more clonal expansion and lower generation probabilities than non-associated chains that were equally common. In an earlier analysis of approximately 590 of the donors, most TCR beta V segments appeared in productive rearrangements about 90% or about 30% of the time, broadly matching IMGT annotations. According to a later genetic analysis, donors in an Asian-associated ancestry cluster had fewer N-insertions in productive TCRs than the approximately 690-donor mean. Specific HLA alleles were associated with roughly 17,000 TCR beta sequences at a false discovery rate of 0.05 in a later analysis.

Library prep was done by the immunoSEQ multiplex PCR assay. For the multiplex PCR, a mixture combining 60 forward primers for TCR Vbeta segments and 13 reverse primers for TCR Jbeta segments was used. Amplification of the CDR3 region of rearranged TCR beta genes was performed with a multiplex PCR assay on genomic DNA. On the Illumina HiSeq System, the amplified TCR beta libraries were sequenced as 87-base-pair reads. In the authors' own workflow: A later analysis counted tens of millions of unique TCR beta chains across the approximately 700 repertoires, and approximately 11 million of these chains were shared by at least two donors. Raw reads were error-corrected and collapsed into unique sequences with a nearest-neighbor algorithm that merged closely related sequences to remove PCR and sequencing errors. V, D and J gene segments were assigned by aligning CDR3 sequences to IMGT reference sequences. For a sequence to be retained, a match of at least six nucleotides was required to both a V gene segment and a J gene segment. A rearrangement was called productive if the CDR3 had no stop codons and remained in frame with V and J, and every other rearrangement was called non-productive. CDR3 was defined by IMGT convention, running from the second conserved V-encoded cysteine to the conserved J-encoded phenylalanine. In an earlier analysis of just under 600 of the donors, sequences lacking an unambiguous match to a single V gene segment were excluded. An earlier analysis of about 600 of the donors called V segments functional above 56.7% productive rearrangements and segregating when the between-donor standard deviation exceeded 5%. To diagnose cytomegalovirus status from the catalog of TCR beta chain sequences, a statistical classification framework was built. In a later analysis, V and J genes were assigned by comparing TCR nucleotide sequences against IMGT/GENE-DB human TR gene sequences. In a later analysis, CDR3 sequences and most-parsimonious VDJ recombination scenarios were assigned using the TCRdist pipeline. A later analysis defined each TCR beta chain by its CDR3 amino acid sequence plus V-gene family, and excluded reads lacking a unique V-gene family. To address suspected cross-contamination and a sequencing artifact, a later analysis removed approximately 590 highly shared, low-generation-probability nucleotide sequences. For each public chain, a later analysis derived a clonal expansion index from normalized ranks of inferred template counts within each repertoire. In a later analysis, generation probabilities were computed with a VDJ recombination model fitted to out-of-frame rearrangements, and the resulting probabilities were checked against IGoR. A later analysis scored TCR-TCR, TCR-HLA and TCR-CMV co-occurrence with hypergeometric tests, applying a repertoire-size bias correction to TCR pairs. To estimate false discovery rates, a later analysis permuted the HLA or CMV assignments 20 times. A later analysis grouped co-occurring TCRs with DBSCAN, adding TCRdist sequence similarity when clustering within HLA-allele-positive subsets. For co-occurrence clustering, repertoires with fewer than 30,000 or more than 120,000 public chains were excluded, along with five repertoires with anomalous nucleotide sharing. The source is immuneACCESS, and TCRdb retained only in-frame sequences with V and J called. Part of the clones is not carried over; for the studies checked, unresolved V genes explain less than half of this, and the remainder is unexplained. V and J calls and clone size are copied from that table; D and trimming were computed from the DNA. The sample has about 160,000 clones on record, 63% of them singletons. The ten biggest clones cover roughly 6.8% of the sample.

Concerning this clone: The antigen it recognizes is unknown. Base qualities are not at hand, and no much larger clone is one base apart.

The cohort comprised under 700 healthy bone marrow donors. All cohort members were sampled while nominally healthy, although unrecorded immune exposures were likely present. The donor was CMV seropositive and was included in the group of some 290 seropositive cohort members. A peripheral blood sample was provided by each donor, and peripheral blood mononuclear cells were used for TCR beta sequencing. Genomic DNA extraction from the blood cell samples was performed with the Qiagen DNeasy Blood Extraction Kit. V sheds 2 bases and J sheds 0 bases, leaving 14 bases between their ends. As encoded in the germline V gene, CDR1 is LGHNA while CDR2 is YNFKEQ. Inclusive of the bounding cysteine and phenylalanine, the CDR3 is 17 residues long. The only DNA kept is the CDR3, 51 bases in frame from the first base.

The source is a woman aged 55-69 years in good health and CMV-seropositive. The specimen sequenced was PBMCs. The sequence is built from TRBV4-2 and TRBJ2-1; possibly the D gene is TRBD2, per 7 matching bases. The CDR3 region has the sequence CASSQRGGAHSYNEQFF. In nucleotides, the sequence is TGTGCCAGCAGCCAAAGGGGGGGGGCCCACTCCTACAATGAGCAGTTCTTC.